This T cell receptor (beta chain) was recovered during a study of glioma-infiltrating T cells after dendritic cell vaccination. Germline lookup yields CDR1 SGHDT and CDR2 YYEEEE. V was clipped by 1 base and J by 2 bases, with 9 bases between them. The CDR3 runs to 15 residues. The protocol was immunoSEQ multiplex PCR, while the TCRdb copy is restricted to in-frame clones and leaves out a portion. In the table there are roughly 51,000 clones, over 75% of which are singletons. V and J are TRBV5-6 and TRBJ1-4, with a weak D call TRBD1 (6 bases). Here the sequenced sample was blood, taken before dendritic cell vaccination. The receptor was derived from a human donor with glioblastoma. The CDR3: CASSLQQGTNEKLFF. CDR3 coding DNA: TGTGCCAGCAGCTTGCAGCAGGGGACTAATGAAAAACTGTTTTTT.